Presented here are 5 T cell receptor beta chains from one specimen sequenced in a study of blood T cell repertoires in COVID-19. Using immunoSEQ multiplex PCR, the repertoire was profiled, and TCRdb retains in-frame clones only, with some absent. The data show about 400,000 clones, with nearly 90% seen just once and around 1.9% held by the top ten. The sequencing sample was made of PBMCs or T cells enriched from blood (not recorded which). The receptor set was obtained from a woman in her thirties or forties with acute COVID-19.

This rearrangement joins TRBV12-3 or TRBV12-4 to TRBJ1-1; D might be TRBD1 (6 bases). V was shortened by 5 bases and J by 4 bases, with 8 bases between the two germline ends. This CDR3 is 12 amino acids long. DNA for the CDR3: TGTGCCAGCAGTACAGGGTTCACTGAAGCTTTCTTT. This sequence encodes CASSTGFTEAFF.

The CDR3 nucleotides are TGTGCCAGCAGGAAACCGGGACAAGCTAATTCACCCCTCCACTTT. Protein sequence: CASRKPGQANSPLHF. V usage is TRBV2 and J usage is TRBJ1-6; D is perhaps TRBD1 (6 bases). CDR3 length: 15 amino acids. V was pared by 6 bases and J by 6 bases, with 15 bases between. Germline-derived CDR1 and CDR2 are SNHLY and FYNNEI.

This chain uses TRBV10-3 with TRBJ1-1; 7 bases agree with TRBD1. Germline loops: CDR1 ENHRY, CDR2 SYGVKD. The ends lost 6 bases at V and 1 base at J; junction bases unmatched: 5. CDR3 length equals 14 residues. The CDR3 nucleotides are TGTGCCATCAGGGGGACAGAAACGAACACTGAAGCTTTCTTT. It yields the protein CAIRGTETNTEAFF.

The rearrangement joins TRBV12-3 or TRBV12-4 to TRBJ1-1; D unresolved. V gave up 1 base and J gave up 8 bases, with 8 bases separating them. The CDR3 is made up of 12 amino acids. CDR3 DNA: TGTGCCAGCAGTTTAGAATACATAGAAGCTTTCTTT. This codes for CASSLEYIEAFF.

A single count supports this clone. The CDR3 reads CASSSLIMRDRNNSPLHF. For the CDR3, the DNA is TGTGCCAGCTCATCCCTCATTATGCGGGACAGAAATAATTCACCCCTCCACTTT. The chain employs TRBV18 and TRBJ1-6; 7 positions agree with TRBD1. Trimming at V came to 5 bases and at J to 5 bases, leaving 15 bases not matched to a gene. CDR1 and CDR2 (germline): KGHSH, LQKENI. The CDR3 has 18 amino acids.